The TCR beta chain described here comes from a study of blood T cells in healthy people across ages. General study findings and limits: Because donor CMV status was unknown, expanded clonotype changes were possibly confounded. Estimated diversity across one million T cells was deemed an underestimate. Since the PBMCs were unsorted, naive and antigen-experienced cells could not be conclusively compared.

All donors came from Russia, were Caucasian and healthy, and spanned ages roughly 6 to 95. Together with a sample-barcoded 5' primer, a J-beta primer mix was included in a second PCR lasting about 6 to 12 cycles. TCRdb ran MiXCR on the 5' RACE reads and lists one entry per CDR3 protein. The sample holds hundreds of thousands of distinct CDR3 sequences, roughly 20% seen once. Remarks on this clonotype: Its matching antigen is unknown.

This sequence was found in a man between 65 and 85 years old in good health. The source material was blood.

The CDR3 coding sequence is TGTGCCAGCAACACAGGGGTCTTTACCTACAATGAGCAGTTCTTC. Its protein product is CASNTGVFTYNEQFF. J is TRBJ2-1 and V is TRBV6-6; the match to TRBD1 covers 7 bases. The CDR3 length is 15 residues. From germline, CDR1 is MNHNY and CDR2 SVGAGI (reference sequence). V was pared by 7 bases and J by 2 bases, with 8 bases of the junction left unmatched.